The source of this T cell receptor beta chain is a study of blood T cells in healthy people across ages (dated by TCRdb to between 2014 and 2017). With regard to the full study: In model experiments, template switching captured roughly one uniquely barcoded TCR beta cDNA molecule for every two T cells. Using deep sequencing normalized with unique cDNA molecular identifiers, the study measured how TCR beta repertoire diversity changes with age. The donors were split into four age groups: young (average 16 years), middle-aged (39), aged (more than 60) and long-lived (under 85). To avoid experimental bias, donors of different ages were randomly spread across the sequencing lanes. Two additional independent replicas of 1 million unique cDNA reads from the same blood draw were analyzed for two donors (one aged 18 to 29 and one aged 80 or older).

Overall results and qualifications from the work: Estimates of total diversity based on one million sequenced T cells were considered lower bounds and underestimates. Compared with the aged group, the long-lived group had more naive CD4+ T cells, fewer expanded clones and increased TCR diversity, suggesting age selection. The CMV infection status of donors was not known, potentially confounding age-related changes in expanded clonotypes. Observed TCR beta diversity per million T cells fell roughly linearly with age, and a significant reduction was already apparent by age around 36. Since profiling was done on bulk unsorted PBMCs, naive and antigen-experienced compartments could not be conclusively compared. A strong correlation was found between observed TCR beta diversity and the percentage of naive T cells measured by flow cytometry.

Concerning this clonotype: Its specific antigen is unknown. No base-level quality is on record; no much larger clone is a single base apart.

From cysteine to phenylalanine, the CDR3 is 15 amino acids long. The retained sequence is limited to the CDR3, 45 bases, with the frame set at the first base. From the germline V gene, CDR1 is SGHTA and CDR2 is FQGNSA. Trimmed from V: 3 bases; trimmed from J: 1 base; junction bases lacking a gene match: 3. The donors were under 40 Caucasian individuals from Russia, aged roughly 6 to 90 years, who were systemically healthy. Each donor gave ten milliliters of peripheral blood, collected into EDTA-treated Vacutainer tubes. Ficoll-Paque density-gradient centrifugation was used to isolate PBMCs, with at least 7 million per sample. Total RNA was extracted from PBMCs with Trizol reagent, with at least 5 micrograms obtained per sample. The percentages of naive CD45RAhigh/CD27high T cells were determined by flow cytometry on a PBMC aliquot from every donor. Libraries were constructed by 5' RACE. Instrument on record: Illumina HiSeq 2500. A second roughly 7 to 11 cycle PCR used a sample-barcoded 5' primer and a J-beta primer mix. Each TCR beta cDNA molecule received a unique molecular identifier from a template-switch 5' adaptor carrying 12 random nucleotides. Each sample yielded at least 2.5 million CDR3-containing paired-end reads. All of the RNA was converted into first-strand cDNA using the Mint cDNA synthesis kit, with a TRBC-specific oligonucleotide serving as the primer. All cDNA was treated with uracil-DNA glycosylase and then went through a first 18-cycle PCR with the universal primers M1SS and BC2_uni_R. Concerning the study's data processing: For normalization, 1 million high-quality reads, each with a distinct molecular identifier, were randomly selected from each sample. Reads with shared molecular identifiers were discarded instead of being binned into consensus sequences. MiTCR, with a Q25 quality threshold and the strictest error-elimination algorithm, was used for CDR3 identification, clonotype clustering and error correction. Lower-bound total TCR beta diversity was estimated with a nonparametric unseen species model using Euler transformation. In TCRdb, the public reads were trimmed at Q25 with fastp and aligned with MiXCR, with productive beta chains retained. Under each unique CDR3 protein, matching rows form one entry showing the most common genes and DNA. TCRdb, rather than the study authors, made the V and J calls. The sample includes 710,000 or so distinct CDR3 sequences, with about a third observed a single time. The ten largest account for approximately 15% of the sample.

The source material was blood. The V gene is TRBV7-2 and the J gene is TRBJ2-7, with TRBD2 matching 10 junction bases. This sequence was found in a woman aged 80 or older in good health. Donor details come from another sample of the same person, matched by shared clones. The nucleotide sequence reads TGTGCCAGCAGCTTTGAGCGGGGGGGATCCTACGAGCAGTACTTC. Translated, this gives CASSFERGGSYEQYF.